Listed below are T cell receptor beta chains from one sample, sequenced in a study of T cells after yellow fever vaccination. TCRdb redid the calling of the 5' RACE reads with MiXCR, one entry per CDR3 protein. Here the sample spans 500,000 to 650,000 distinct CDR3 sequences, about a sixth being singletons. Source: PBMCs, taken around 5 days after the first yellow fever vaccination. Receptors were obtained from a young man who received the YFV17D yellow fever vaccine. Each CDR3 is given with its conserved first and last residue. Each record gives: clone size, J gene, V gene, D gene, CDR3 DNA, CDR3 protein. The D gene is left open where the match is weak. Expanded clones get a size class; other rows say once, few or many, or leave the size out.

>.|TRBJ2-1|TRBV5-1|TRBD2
TGCGCCAGCAGCGGTCAAGCGGGGGGCTCCGGCAATGAGCAGTTCTTC
CASSGQAGGSGNEQFF
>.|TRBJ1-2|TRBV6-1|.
TGTGCCAGCAGTGGAGTCGAAAACTATGGCTACACCTTC
CASSGVENYGYTF
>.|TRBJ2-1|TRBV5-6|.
TGTGCCAGCAGCTTCGGGCTCCTCTACAATGAGCAGTTCTTC
CASSFGLLYNEQFF
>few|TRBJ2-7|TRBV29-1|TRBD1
TGCAGCGCAGGGGACAGTGCTCCGGGCGAGCAGTACTTC
CSAGDSAPGEQYF
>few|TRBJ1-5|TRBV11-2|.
TGTGCCAGCAGCTCCGGGGGAGTAGGTCAGCCCCAGCATTTT
CASSSGGVGQPQHF
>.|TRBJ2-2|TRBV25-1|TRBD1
TGTGCCAGCAGTGGTACACAGGGGTCGATAGGGACCGGGGAGCTGTTTTTT
CASSGTQGSIGTGELFF
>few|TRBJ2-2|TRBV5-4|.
TGTGCCAGCAGCTCCAAAGGGGAGAACACCGGGGAGCTGTTTTTT
CASSSKGENTGELFF
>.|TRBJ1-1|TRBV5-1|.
TGCGCCAGCAGCTCAGGGGACGGAGAGAACACTGAAGCTTTCTTT
CASSSGDGENTEAFF
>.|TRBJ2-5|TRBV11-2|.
TGTGCCAGCAGTCTTAGGATGCGGTTCCTGGAGACCCAGTACTTC
CASSLRMRFLETQYF
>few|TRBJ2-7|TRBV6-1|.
TGTGCCACCCGACAGACCGTCGAGCAGTACTTC
CATRQTVEQYF
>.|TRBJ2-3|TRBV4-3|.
TGCGCCAGCAGCCAAGATTGGGGCCCAAGAAGCACAGATACGCAGTATTTT
CASSQDWGPRSTDTQYF
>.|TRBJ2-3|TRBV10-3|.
TGTGCCATCAGTGTCCAGACCCGCGATACGCAGTATTTT
CAISVQTRDTQYF
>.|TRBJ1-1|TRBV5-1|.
TGCGCCAGCAGCTTGGTGATAGGGGGAGACACTGAAGCTTTCTTT
CASSLVIGGDTEAFF
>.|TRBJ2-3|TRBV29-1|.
TGCAGCGGCTGGGGGGCCTCTAGCACAGATACGCAGTATTTT
CSGWGASSTDTQYF
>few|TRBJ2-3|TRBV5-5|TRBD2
TGTGCCAGCAGCTTGATTCTAGCGGCCAGCACAGATACGCAGTATTTT
CASSLILAASTDTQYF
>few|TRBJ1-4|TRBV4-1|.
TGCGCCAGCAGCCAAGATTATGAAAAACTGTTTTTT
CASSQDYEKLFF
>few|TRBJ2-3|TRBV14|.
TGTGCCAGCAGCCAGGTGCGGGGCCTCCCCGATACGCAGTATTTT
CASSQVRGLPDTQYF
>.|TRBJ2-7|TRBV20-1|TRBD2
TGCAGTGCTAGAGATTGGGGGAGCGGGGGGGCCTACGAGCAGTACTTC
CSARDWGSGGAYEQYF
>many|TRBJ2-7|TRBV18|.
TGTGCCAGCTCAGCTGGTTACGAGCAGTACTTC
CASSAGYEQYF
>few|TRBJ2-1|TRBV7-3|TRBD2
TGTGCCAGCAGCTTATCCATGACTAGCGGGGGACTTGAGCAGTTCTTC
CASSLSMTSGGLEQFF
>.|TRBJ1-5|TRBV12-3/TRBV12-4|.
TGTGCCAGCAGCCTTTTTCTGAGTAGCAATCAGCCCCAGCATTTT
CASSLFLSSNQPQHF
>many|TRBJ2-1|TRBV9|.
TGTGCCAGCAGCGAGACCCTCCTAGCGAGGGCCGATGAGCAGTTCTTC
CASSETLLARADEQFF
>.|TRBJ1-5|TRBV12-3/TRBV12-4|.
TGTGCCAGCCAGCGTGAGGGCAATCAGCCCCAGCATTTT
CASQREGNQPQHF
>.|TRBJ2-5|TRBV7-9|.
TGTGCCTGCCGCCTAGCCCAAGAGACCCAGTACTTC
CACRLAQETQYF
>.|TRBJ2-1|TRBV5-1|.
TGCGCCAGCAGCTGGAGGTGGGGAAATGAGCAGTTCTTC
CASSWRWGNEQFF
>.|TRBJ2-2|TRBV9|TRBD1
TGTGCCAGCAGCATGACAGGGTTTGGCACCGGGGAGCTGTTTTTT
CASSMTGFGTGELFF
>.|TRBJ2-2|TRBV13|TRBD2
TGTGCCAGCAGCTTACTGCTAGCGGGTGTGACCGGGGAGCTGTTTTTT
CASSLLLAGVTGELFF
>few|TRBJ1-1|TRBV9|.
TGTGCCAGCAGCGTAGATAGGGGAGACACTGAAGCTTTCTTT
CASSVDRGDTEAFF
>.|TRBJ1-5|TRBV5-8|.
TGTGCCAGCACCTCTTGGGCTCGGGGGCCGAGCAATCAGCCCCAGCATTTT
CASTSWARGPSNQPQHF
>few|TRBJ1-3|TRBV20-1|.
TGCAGTGCTAGAGAGGGCAGCTCTGGAAACACCATATATTTT
CSAREGSSGNTIYF
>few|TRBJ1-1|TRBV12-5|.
TGTGCTAGTGGTTTGCCCCCCCAGGCAGGCTGGCCTTTCTTT
CASGLPPQAGWPFF
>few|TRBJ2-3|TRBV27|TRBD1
TGTGCCAGCAGATGGACAGGGGGTTTAGATACGCAGTATTTT
CASRWTGGLDTQYF
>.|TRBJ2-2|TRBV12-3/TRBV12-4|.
TGTGCCAGCAGTTTTGGGGTTCCGAACACCGGGGAGCTGTTTTTT
CASSFGVPNTGELFF
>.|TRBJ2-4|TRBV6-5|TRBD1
TGTGCCAGCAGTTATCGCGGACAGGGGCTGACCAAAAACATTCAGTACTTC
CASSYRGQGLTKNIQYF
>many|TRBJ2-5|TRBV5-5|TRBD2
TGTGCCAGCAGCTTGGGGGGACTACTACAAGAGACCCAGTACTTC
CASSLGGLLQETQYF
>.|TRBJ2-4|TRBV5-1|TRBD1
TGCGCCAGCAGCTTGGACGTAACGGGACAGGAGTACTTC
CASSLDVTGQEYF
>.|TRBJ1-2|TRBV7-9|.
TGTGCCCTACAGCGTGGTACCTACTATGGCTACGCCTTC
CALQRGTYYGYAF
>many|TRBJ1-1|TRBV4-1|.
TGCGCCAGCAGCCAGGGGACGGGGACTGAAGCTTTCTTT
CASSQGTGTEAFF
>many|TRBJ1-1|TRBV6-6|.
TGTGCCAGCAGCCAAGGCCTTAACACTGAAGCTTTCTTT
CASSQGLNTEAFF
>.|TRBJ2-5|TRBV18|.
TGTGCCAGCTCACCCCCCGCGGGACAAGAGACCCAGTACTTC
CASSPPAGQETQYF
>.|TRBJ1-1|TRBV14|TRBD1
TGTGCCAGCAGCCGACAGGGGGTCCCTGAAGCTTTCTTT
CASSRQGVPEAFF
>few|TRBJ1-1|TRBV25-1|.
TGTGCCAGCATGACAGGACTAGACACTGAAGCTTTCTTT
CASMTGLDTEAFF
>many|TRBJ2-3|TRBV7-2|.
TGTGCCAGCAGCCCCCGGACGGGTTTTCGCACAGATACGCAGTATTTT
CASSPRTGFRTDTQYF
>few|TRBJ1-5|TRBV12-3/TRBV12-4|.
TGTGCCAGCAGGCCAGGGCCGCCGTTCAATCAGCCCCAGCATTTT
CASRPGPPFNQPQHF
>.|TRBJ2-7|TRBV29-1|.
TGCAGCGTTGGTCGGACAGCGGACTACGAGCAGTACTTC
CSVGRTADYEQYF
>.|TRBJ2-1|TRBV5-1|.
TGCGCCAGCAGCCAGCAACAGGTGGCTTCTGGCAATGAGCAGTTCTTC
CASSQQQVASGNEQFF